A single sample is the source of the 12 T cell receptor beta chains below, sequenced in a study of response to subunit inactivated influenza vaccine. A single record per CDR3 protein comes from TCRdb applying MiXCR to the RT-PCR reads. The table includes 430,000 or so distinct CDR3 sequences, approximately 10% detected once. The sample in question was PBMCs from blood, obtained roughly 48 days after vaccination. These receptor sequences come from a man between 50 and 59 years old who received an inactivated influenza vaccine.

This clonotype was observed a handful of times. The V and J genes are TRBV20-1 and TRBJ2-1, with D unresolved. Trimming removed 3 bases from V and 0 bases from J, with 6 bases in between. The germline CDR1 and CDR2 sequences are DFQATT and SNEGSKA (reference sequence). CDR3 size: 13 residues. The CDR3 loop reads CSASRPSYNEQFF. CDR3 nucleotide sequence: TGCAGTGCTAGCAGGCCCTCCTACAATGAGCAGTTCTTC.

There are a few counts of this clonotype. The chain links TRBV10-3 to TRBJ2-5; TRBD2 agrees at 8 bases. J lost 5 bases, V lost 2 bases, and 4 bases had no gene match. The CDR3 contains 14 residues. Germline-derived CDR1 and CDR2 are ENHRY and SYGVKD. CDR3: CAISEGTSLETQYF. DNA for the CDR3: TGTGCCATCAGTGAGGGGACTAGTTTGGAGACCCAGTACTTC.

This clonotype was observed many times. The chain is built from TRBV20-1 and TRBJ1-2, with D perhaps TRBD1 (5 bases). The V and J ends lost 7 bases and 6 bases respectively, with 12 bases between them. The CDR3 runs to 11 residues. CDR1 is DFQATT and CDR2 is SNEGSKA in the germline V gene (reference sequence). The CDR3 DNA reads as TGCAGTGTGGGCAGGGCCCATGGCTACACCTTC. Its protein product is CSVGRAHGYTF.

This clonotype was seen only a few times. In DNA form, the CDR3 reads TGTGCCAGCAGCTTAGTGGGGGGGCGTTTAAGCTTGGGCACAGATACGCAGTATTTT. Translated, it gives CASSLVGGRLSLGTDTQYF. The chain couples TRBV11-1 to TRBJ2-3; D is possibly TRBD2 (7 bases). Germline lookup yields CDR1 SGHAT and CDR2 FQDESV (reference sequence). Trimming left V 1 base short and J 1 base short, with 21 bases between. CDR3 length: 19 residues.

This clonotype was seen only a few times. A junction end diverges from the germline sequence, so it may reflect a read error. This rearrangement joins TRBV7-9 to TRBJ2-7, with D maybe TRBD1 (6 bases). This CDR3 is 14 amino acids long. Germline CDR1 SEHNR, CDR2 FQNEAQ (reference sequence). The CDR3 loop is CASSSWDTSHEQYF. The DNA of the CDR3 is TGTGCCAGCAGCTCGTGGGACACCTCCCACGAGCAGTACTTC.

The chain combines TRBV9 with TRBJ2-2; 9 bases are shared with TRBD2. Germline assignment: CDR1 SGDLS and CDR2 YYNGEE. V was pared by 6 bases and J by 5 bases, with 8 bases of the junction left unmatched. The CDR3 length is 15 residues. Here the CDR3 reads CASTFSGSSTGELFF. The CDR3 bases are TGTGCCAGCACCTTTAGCGGGAGTAGTACCGGGGAGCTGTTTTTT. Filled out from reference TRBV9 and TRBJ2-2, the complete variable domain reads DSGVTQTPKHLITATGQRVTLRCSPRSGDLSVYWYQQSLDQGLQFLIQYYNGEERAKGNILERFSAQQFPDLHSELNLSSLELGDSALYFCASTFSGSSTGELFFGEGSRLTVL.

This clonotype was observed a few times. The CDR3 loop reads CASSLVALRLETQYF. The CDR3, as DNA: TGTGCCAGCAGCTTAGTGGCCCTAAGATTGGAGACCCAGTACTTC. The J gene is TRBJ2-5, the V gene TRBV7-8; no reliable D call. The germline gives CDR1 SGHVS, CDR2 FQNEAQ. V was shortened by 1 base and J by 5 bases, with 14 bases between the two germline ends. CDR3 length: 15 residues. Full variable domain (missing parts from reference TRBV7-8 and TRBJ2-5): GAGVSQSPRYKVAKRGQDVALRCDPISGHVSLFWYQQALGQGPEFLTYFQNEAQLDKSGLPSDRFFAERPEGSVSTLKIQRTQQEDSAVYLCASSLVALRLETQYFGPGTRLLVL.

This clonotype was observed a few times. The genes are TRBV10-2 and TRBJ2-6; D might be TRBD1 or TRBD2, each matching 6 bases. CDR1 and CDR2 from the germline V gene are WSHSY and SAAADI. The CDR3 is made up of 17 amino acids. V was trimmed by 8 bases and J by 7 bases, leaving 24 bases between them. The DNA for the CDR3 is TGCGCCAGCGGCGGGACATCTCACACTCTGTTTGCCAACGTCCTGACTTTC. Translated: CASGGTSHTLFANVLTF.

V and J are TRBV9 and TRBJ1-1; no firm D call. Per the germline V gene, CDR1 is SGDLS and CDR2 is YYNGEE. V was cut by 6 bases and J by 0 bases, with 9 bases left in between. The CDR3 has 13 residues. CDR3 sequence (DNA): TGTGCCAGCACCTTTACAGTGAACACTGAAGCTTTCTTT. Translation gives CASTFTVNTEAFF.

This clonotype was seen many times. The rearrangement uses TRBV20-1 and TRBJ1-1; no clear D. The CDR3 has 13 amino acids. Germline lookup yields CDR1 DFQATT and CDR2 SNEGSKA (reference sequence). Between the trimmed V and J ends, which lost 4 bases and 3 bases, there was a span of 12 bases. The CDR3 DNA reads TGCAGTGCTAAAAAAGGAGGGCACACTGAAGCTTTCTTT. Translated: CSAKKGGHTEAFF.

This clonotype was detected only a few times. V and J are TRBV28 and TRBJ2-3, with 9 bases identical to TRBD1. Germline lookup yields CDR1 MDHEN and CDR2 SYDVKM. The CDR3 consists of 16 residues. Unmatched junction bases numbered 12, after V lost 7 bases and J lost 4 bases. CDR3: CASTPLPGQGADTQYF. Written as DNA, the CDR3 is TGTGCCAGCACCCCCCTGCCGGGACAGGGTGCAGATACGCAGTATTTT.

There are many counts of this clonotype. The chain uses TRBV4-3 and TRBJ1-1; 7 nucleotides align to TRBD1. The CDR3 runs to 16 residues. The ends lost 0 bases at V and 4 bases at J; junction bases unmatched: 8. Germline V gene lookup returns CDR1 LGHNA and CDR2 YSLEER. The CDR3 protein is CASSQDAGGRTTEAFF. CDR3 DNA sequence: TGCGCCAGCAGCCAAGATGCAGGGGGTAGGACCACTGAAGCTTTCTTT.